These 32 T cell receptor beta chains were sequenced from one sample in a study of memory CD4+ T cells and cytomegalovirus serostatus. The data were produced by immunoSEQ multiplex PCR, yet TCRdb's version contains in-frame clones alone and is incomplete. This sample has roughly 84,000 clones; about 85% occur once, and the top ten carry 0.78%. Single viable CD3+CD4+CD8-CD45RO+ cells were sorted as the memory CD4+ T cells. Sequencing was carried out using memory CD4+ T cells from blood. All receptors come from an adult in good health and CMV-seronegative.

The J gene is TRBJ2-5, the V gene TRBV27; a possible D gene is TRBD1 (5 bases). Germline values: CDR1 MNHEY, CDR2 SMNVEV (reference sequence). The CDR3 has 14 residues. V lost 5 bases and J 5 bases, leaving 15 bases between the germline ends. CDR3 in DNA: TGTGCCAGCAGTACATACAGGATTGGCGAGACCCAGTACTTC. It is translated as CASSTYRIGETQYF.

The V and J genes are TRBV6-6 and TRBJ2-7; the D is unclear. Trimming removed 1 base from V and 0 bases from J, with 10 bases in between. CDR1 is MNHNY, CDR2 SVGAGI, per germline (reference sequence). The CDR3 length is 15 residues. The CDR3 DNA reads as TGTGCCAGCAGTTACTTAGCCCAAAACTCCTACGAGCAGTACTTC. It specifies CASSYLAQNSYEQYF.

This clone was seen just once. The junction shows a germline mismatch at one end, possibly a read error. The rearrangement uses TRBV5-1 and TRBJ2-7; 7 bases line up with TRBD1. The germline V gene has CDR1 SGHRS and CDR2 YFSETQ. CDR3 length equals 13 residues. CDR3 residues: CASSAGTVDYKVF. The DNA of the CDR3 is TGCGCCAGCAGCGCCGGGACAGTGGATTACAAGGTCTTC.

J is TRBJ2-3 and V is TRBV20-1; TRBD1 aligns across 9 bases. The CDR3 is made up of 11 amino acids. The germline V gene has CDR1 DFQATT and CDR2 SNEGSKA (reference sequence). V dropped 3 bases and J dropped 10; count of bases not matched to a gene: 2. CDR3 region: CSASRTGAQYF. CDR3 nucleotides: TGCAGTGCTAGCAGGACAGGGGCGCAGTATTTT.

This chain uses TRBV7-2 with TRBJ1-4, with 9 bases identical to TRBD1. This CDR3 is built from 12 residues. Per germline, CDR1 SGHTA and CDR2 FQGNSA. Trimming cost V 8 bases and J 8 bases; bases outside gene matches: 3. The CDR3 DNA reads TGTGCCAGCGGGACAGGGCGCGAAAAACTGTTTTTT. Residues: CASGTGREKLFF.

The chain combines TRBV28 with TRBJ1-1; TRBD1 matches at 9 bases. CDR3 length equals 15 residues. Germline V gives CDR1 MDHEN, CDR2 SYDVKM. The V segment lost 0 bases and the J segment 4 bases; nucleotides outside the gene matches: 3. The CDR3 loop is CASSLWGQGITEAFF. As DNA, the CDR3 is TGTGCCAGCAGTTTATGGGGACAGGGAATCACTGAAGCTTTCTTT. The full variable domain, completed using reference TRBV28 and TRBJ1-1, is DVKVTQSSRYLVKRTGEKVFLECVQDMDHENMFWYRQDPGLGLRLIYFSYDVKMKEKGDIPEGYSVSREKKERFSLILESASTNQTSMYLCASSLWGQGITEAFFGQGTRLTVV.

The gene calls are TRBV5-5 and TRBJ1-2; D gene uncertain. The CDR3 length is 16 residues. Germline V CDR1 and CDR2: SGHKS, YYEKEE (reference sequence). The V end was cut by 4 bases, the J end by 3 bases, with 19 bases between. The CDR3 DNA reads as TGTGCCAGCAGCCCTAGTTGGGCAGGTCTGGACTATGGCTACACCTTC. Protein sequence: CASSPSWAGLDYGYTF.

The chain uses TRBV18 and TRBJ1-1; TRBD1 matches at 7 bases. This CDR3 comprises 13 residues. With 6 bases clipped from V and 3 bases from J, the junction kept 4 bases outside the gene matches. Germline V gene lookup returns CDR1 KGHSH and CDR2 LQKENI. CDR3: CASSPGGDTEAFF. The CDR3 DNA reads TGTGCCAGCTCGCCAGGGGGGGACACTGAAGCTTTCTTT.

The V call is TRBV2, the J call TRBJ2-2; 7 bases align to TRBD1. The CDR3 has 16 residues. The J segment lost 2 bases and the V segment lost 0 bases, leaving 3 bases of the junction unmatched. The germline CDR1 and CDR2 sequences are SNHLY and FYNNEI. CDR3 region: CASSEAGGQNTGELFF. CDR3 nucleotide sequence: TGTGCCAGCAGTGAAGCAGGGGGCCAAAACACCGGGGAGCTGTTTTTT.

This clone was seen only once. This chain connects TRBV19 to TRBJ1-3; D ambiguous. Germline V CDR1 and CDR2: LNHDA, SQIVND (reference sequence). Between the trimmed V and J ends, which lost 4 bases and 0 bases, there was a span of 10 bases. There are 15 residues in the CDR3. This CDR3 reads CASSTTSHSGNTIYF. CDR3 coding DNA: TGTGCCAGTAGTACAACCTCGCACTCTGGAAACACCATATATTTT.

The chain joins TRBV2 to TRBJ1-2; possibly TRBD1 for D (6 bases). The CDR3 length is 12 residues. Deletions cut 7 bases from V and 8 bases from J, with 14 bases between. Germline V CDR1 and CDR2: SNHLY, FYNNEI. As DNA, the CDR3 is TGTGCCAGCAATACAGGGTACGGCGGCTACACCTTC. Translation: CASNTGYGGYTF.

The gene calls are TRBV6-5 and TRBJ2-3, with 9 bases identical to TRBD1. CDR3 length equals 15 residues. Trimming at V came to 6 bases and at J to 5 bases, leaving 9 bases not matched to a gene. The germline CDR1 and CDR2 sequences are MNHEY and SVGAGI. The CDR3 DNA reads TGTGCCAGCAGGTCGGACAGGGACAGGGTAGATACGCAGTATTTT. Protein product: CASRSDRDRVDTQYF.

The V gene is TRBV7-2, the J gene TRBJ1-3; D may be TRBD1 (5 bases). From germline, CDR1 is SGHTA and CDR2 FQGNSA. V was pared by 3 bases and J by 1 base, with 10 bases between. The CDR3 has 15 residues. The CDR3 DNA sequence: TGTGCCAGCAGCTTTTTGGCAGGGTCTGGAAACACCATATATTTT. Its protein product is CASSFLAGSGNTIYF.

The J gene is TRBJ1-2, the V gene TRBV4-2; D is undetermined. Germline values: CDR1 LGHNA, CDR2 YNFKEQ. This CDR3 has 13 residues. V shed 0 bases and J shed 8 bases, with 10 bases lying between them. This CDR3 is CASSQEIGGGYTF. The CDR3 nucleotides are TGTGCCAGCAGCCAAGAAATCGGTGGCGGCTACACCTTC.

V and J are TRBV9 and TRBJ2-5, with D unresolved. CDR1 and CDR2 (germline): SGDLS, YYNGEE. This CDR3 has 14 residues. Between the trimmed V and J ends, which lost 4 bases and 4 bases, there was a span of 14 bases. The CDR3 DNA reads as TGTGCCAGCAGCACTCAGACCGAGTTAGAGACCCAGTACTTC. It yields the protein CASSTQTELETQYF.

This rearrangement joins TRBV19 to TRBJ1-1, with D possibly matching TRBD1 (5 bases). V lost 5 bases, J lost 3 bases, and 13 bases lay in between. There are 14 residues in the CDR3. Germline loops: CDR1 LNHDA, CDR2 SQIVND (reference sequence). The CDR3 region is CASSRQIQDTEAFF. The CDR3 DNA sequence: TGTGCCAGTAGTCGACAGATACAGGACACTGAAGCTTTCTTT.

The chain joins TRBV14 to TRBJ2-1, with a tentative D call TRBD2 (7 bases). V was pared by 0 bases and J by 15 bases, with 15 bases between. The CDR3 totals 13 residues. The germline CDR1 and CDR2 sequences are SGHDN and FVKESK. CDR3 bases: TGTGCCAGCAGCCAAGATGGGAGGGGGGGCGCGTTCTTC. Translation gives CASSQDGRGGAFF.

The gene calls are TRBV2 and TRBJ1-4; D is unresolved. Germline V CDR1 and CDR2: SNHLY, FYNNEI. Trimming pared 2 bases from V and 4 bases from J, leaving 11 bases between. The CDR3 has 15 residues. CDR3 sequence (DNA): TGTGCCAGCAGTGAAAATGGCCAGAATAATGAAAAACTGTTTTTT. Encoded protein: CASSENGQNNEKLFF.

The genes are TRBV7-2 and TRBJ1-1; D is unresolved. This CDR3 is 13 amino acids long. Germline CDR1 is SGHTA and CDR2 is FQGNSA. V gave up 3 bases and J gave up 5 bases, with 10 bases separating them. CDR3 DNA: TGTGCCAGCAGCTTTCTAGAGGGAACTGAAGCTTTCTTT. Its translation: CASSFLEGTEAFF.

The V gene is TRBV9, the J gene TRBJ2-2, with 12 bases lining up with TRBD2. Germline-derived CDR1 and CDR2 are SGDLS and YYNGEE. After removal of 4 bases from V and 6 bases from J, the junction contained 4 bases not matched to a gene. The CDR3 length is 15 residues. This CDR3 is CASSLGTSGPGELFF. CDR3 nucleotide sequence: TGTGCCAGCAGCCTGGGGACTAGCGGGCCCGGGGAGCTGTTTTTT.

CDR3 sequence reads: CASSPRGAGEKLFF. The CDR3 DNA reads TGTGCCAGCAGCCCCCGCGGGGCTGGAGAAAAACTGTTTTTT. The rearrangement links TRBV11-2 to TRBJ1-4; D may be TRBD1 (5 bases). V lost 5 bases, J lost 8 bases, and 15 bases lay in between. The CDR3 consists of 14 residues. The germline V gene has CDR1 SGHAT and CDR2 FQNNGV.

V and J are TRBV15 and TRBJ1-1, with D tentatively TRBD1 (5 bases). CDR3 length equals 15 residues. Germline loops: CDR1 LNHNV, CDR2 YYDKDF (reference sequence). V was cut by 0 bases and J by 6 bases, with 14 bases left in between. The CDR3 nucleotides are TGTGCCACCAGCAGAGATTTTAGGGACCCCCCTGAAGCTTTCTTT. Translated, it gives CATSRDFRDPPEAFF.

J is TRBJ2-5 and V is TRBV27; D not certain. This CDR3 is 15 amino acids long. V dropped 0 bases and J dropped 1 base, with 9 bases sitting between them. CDR1 and CDR2 from the germline V gene are MNHEY and SMNVEV (reference sequence). The CDR3, as DNA: TGTGCCAGCAGTTTATCCTTTATACTCCAAGAGACCCAGTACTTC. This codes for CASSLSFILQETQYF.

This clone is medium-sized (0.01 to 0.1%). This chain joins TRBV19 and TRBJ1-6, with D possibly being TRBD1 (5 bases). Germline CDR1 and CDR2: LNHDA and SQIVND (reference sequence). This CDR3 has 15 amino acids. Trimming cost V 3 bases and J 7 bases, with 13 bases left between them. The CDR3 here is CASSMGLSSNSPLHF. The CDR3, as DNA: TGTGCCAGTAGTATGGGACTCTCCTCGAATTCACCCCTCCACTTT.

This chain connects TRBV7-6 to TRBJ1-6; 7 bases agree with TRBD1. The V segment lost 2 bases and the J segment 8 bases; nucleotides outside the gene matches: 3. Germline lookup yields CDR1 SGHVS and CDR2 FNYEAQ. The CDR3 runs to 14 residues. CDR3 residues: CASSLLGGDSPLHF. The DNA for the CDR3 is TGTGCCAGCAGCTTATTAGGGGGCGATTCACCCCTCCACTTT.

This sequence joins TRBV9 and TRBJ2-2; possibly TRBD2 for D (6 bases). This CDR3 contains 16 residues. The V and J ends lost 0 bases and 7 bases respectively, with 16 bases between them. CDR1 is SGDLS, CDR2 YYNGEE, per germline. CDR3: CASSVVAGEVGGELFF. The CDR3 coding sequence is TGTGCCAGCAGCGTAGTGGCCGGGGAGGTGGGCGGGGAGCTGTTTTTT. The complete variable domain, with remaining parts taken from reference TRBV9 and TRBJ2-2, reads DSGVTQTPKHLITATGQRVTLRCSPRSGDLSVYWYQQSLDQGLQFLIQYYNGEERAKGNILERFSAQQFPDLHSELNLSSLELGDSALYFCASSVVAGEVGGELFFGEGSRLTVL.

This clone has just a few counts. The chain has TRBV6-1 and TRBJ1-2; weak D call: TRBD1 (5 bases). In germline, CDR1 is MNHNS, CDR2 SASEGT. The germline V and J ends were trimmed by 0 bases and 3 bases, with 11 bases remaining between them. The CDR3 loop spans 15 amino acids. This CDR3 is CASSEASGTDYGYTF. In DNA, the CDR3 is TGTGCCAGCAGTGAAGCGAGCGGGACGGACTATGGCTACACCTTC.

V and J are TRBV6-6 and TRBJ1-2; perhaps TRBD1 as D (5 bases). The length of the CDR3 is 13 residues. Germline CDR1 is MNHNY and CDR2 is SVGAGI (reference sequence). V lost 5 bases and J 5 bases, leaving 12 bases between the germline ends. CDR3 DNA: TGTGCCAGCAGTCTCGACAGACAATATGGCTACACCTTC. This gives the protein CASSLDRQYGYTF.

J is TRBJ2-5 and V is TRBV7-3; 7 positions agree with TRBD1. Germline loops: CDR1 SGHTA, CDR2 FQGTGA. V lost 4 bases and J lost 5; bases outside the gene matches: 4. CDR3 length: 13 residues. The CDR3 is CASSSDRLETQYF. In DNA, the CDR3 is TGTGCCAGCAGCTCGGACAGGTTGGAGACCCAGTACTTC.

The J gene is TRBJ2-7, the V gene TRBV5-1; D might be TRBD1 (5 bases). Germline CDR1 and CDR2: SGHRS and YFSETQ. V lost 0 bases and J lost 4, with 11 bases in between. The CDR3 sequence is 14 residues long. The CDR3 loop is CASSLDGQGYEQYF. CDR3 in DNA: TGCGCCAGCAGCTTGGATGGGCAGGGTTACGAGCAGTACTTC.

This clone was seen once. This chain links TRBV18 with TRBJ2-3; D is unresolved. The CDR3 length is 14 residues. Germline CDR1 reads KGHSH; CDR2 reads LQKENI. With 2 bases removed from V and 4 bases from J, the gap between germline ends came to 10 bases. Here the CDR3 DNA reads TGTGCCAGCTCACCAGGGCAGCTTGCAGATACGCAGTATTTT. As protein: CASSPGQLADTQYF.

The chain combines TRBV19 with TRBJ1-2, with unresolved D. CDR1 and CDR2 (germline): LNHDA, SQIVND (reference sequence). CDR3 length: 12 residues. CDR3 bases: TGTGCGGTGGGCGCCGGTAACTATGGCTACACCTTC. Its translation is CAVGAGNYGYTF.